The T cell receptor beta chain described here comes from a study of tumor and adjacent non-tumor tissue in lung cancer. At the level of the study: The cohort had roughly 12 adenocarcinoma, 2 squamous cell and 1 small cell patients. General study points: TCR diversity was significantly greater in tumor than normal lung tissue. Normal lung showed higher cumulative top 100 clone frequency than tumor.

The library came from three nested PCR rounds adapted from ARM-PCR protocols. Using its own MiXCR run on the multiplex PCR reads, TCRdb lists one record per CDR3 protein. The sample consists of about 200,000 distinct CDR3 sequences, over 55% of them appearing once. The template was RNA from unsorted bulk tissue. Remarks on this clonotype: No antigen is known for it.

The sample consisted of lung tumor tissue. This sequence was found in a man in his 60s with non-small cell lung cancer.

The CDR3 loop is CASSYAREYQPQHF. CDR3 nucleotides: TGTGCCAGCAGTTACGCCAGGGAGTACCAGCCCCAGCATTTT. V usage is TRBV6-2 or TRBV6-3 and J usage is TRBJ1-5, with D tentatively TRBD1 (5 bases). Germline assignment: CDR1 MNHEY and CDR2 SVGEGT. This CDR3 comprises 14 residues. The V and J ends lost 2 bases and 7 bases respectively, with 12 bases between them.